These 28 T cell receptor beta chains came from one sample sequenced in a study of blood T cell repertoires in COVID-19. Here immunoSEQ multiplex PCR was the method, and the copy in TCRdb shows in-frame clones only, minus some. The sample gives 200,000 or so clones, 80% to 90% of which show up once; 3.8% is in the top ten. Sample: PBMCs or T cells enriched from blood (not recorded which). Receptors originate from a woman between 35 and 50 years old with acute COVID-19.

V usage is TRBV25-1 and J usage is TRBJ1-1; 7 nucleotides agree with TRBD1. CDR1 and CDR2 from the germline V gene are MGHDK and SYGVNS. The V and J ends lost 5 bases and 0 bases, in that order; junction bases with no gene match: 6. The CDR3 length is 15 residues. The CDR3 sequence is CASSRDGQVNTEAFF. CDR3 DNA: TGTGCCAGCAGTCGAGATGGACAGGTGAACACTGAAGCTTTCTTT. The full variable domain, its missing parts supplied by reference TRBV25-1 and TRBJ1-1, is EADIYQTPRYLVIGTGKKITLECSQTMGHDKMYWYQQDPGMELHLIHYSYGVNSTEKGDLSSESTVSRIRTEHFPLTLESARPSHTSQYLCASSRDGQVNTEAFFGQGTRLTVV.

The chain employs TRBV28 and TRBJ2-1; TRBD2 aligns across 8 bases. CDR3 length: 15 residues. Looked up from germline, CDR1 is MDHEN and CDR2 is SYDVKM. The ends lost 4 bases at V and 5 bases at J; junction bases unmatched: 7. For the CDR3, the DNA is TGTGCCAGCAGTTACCGGGGGGGTTTACACAATGAGCAGTTCTTC. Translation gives CASSYRGGLHNEQFF.

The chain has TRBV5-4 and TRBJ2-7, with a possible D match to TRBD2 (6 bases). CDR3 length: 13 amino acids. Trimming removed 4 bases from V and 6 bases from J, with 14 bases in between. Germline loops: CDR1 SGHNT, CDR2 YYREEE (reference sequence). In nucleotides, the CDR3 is TGTGCCAGCAGCCCCCGACTAGACCGCGAGCAGTACTTC. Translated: CASSPRLDREQYF.

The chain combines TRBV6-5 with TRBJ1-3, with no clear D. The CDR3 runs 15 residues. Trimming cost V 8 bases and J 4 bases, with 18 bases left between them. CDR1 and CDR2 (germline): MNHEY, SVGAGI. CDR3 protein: CASLRGTFFGNTIYF. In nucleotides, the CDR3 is TGTGCCAGCCTGAGAGGTACCTTCTTCGGAAACACCATATATTTT.

The CDR3 DNA is TGCAGCGTGTCTTCGGGAGGCCTAAATTCACCCCTCCACTTT. This translates into CSVSSGGLNSPLHF. The V and J genes are TRBV29-1 and TRBJ1-6; D gene uncertain. Deletions cut 6 bases from V and 7 bases from J, with 16 bases between. Germline CDR1 and CDR2: SQVTM and ANQGSEA. The CDR3 loop spans 14 amino acids.

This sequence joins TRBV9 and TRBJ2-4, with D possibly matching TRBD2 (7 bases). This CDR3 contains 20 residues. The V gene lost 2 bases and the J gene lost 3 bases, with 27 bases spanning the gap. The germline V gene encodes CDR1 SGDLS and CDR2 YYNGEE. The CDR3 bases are TGTGCCAGCAGCGTTTGGGGGGGCGAATCAATAGGGGATGGCAAAAACATTCAGTACTTC. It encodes CASSVWGGESIGDGKNIQYF.

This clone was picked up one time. The CDR3: CASKDRGFTEAFF. CDR3 coding DNA: TGTGCCAGCAAGGACAGGGGGTTCACTGAAGCTTTCTTT. The V call is TRBV19, the J call TRBJ1-1; 10 bases are a match to TRBD1. CDR3 size: 13 residues. With V trimmed by 9 bases and J by 4 bases, 5 bases remained unmatched. Germline CDR1 LNHDA, CDR2 SQIVND (reference sequence).

CDR3 nucleotides: TGTGCCAGCAGCTTAGAGCTCGACTCCTACGAGCAGTACTTC. It encodes CASSLELDSYEQYF. This sequence joins TRBV7-2 and TRBJ2-7; no clear D. The V gene lost 1 base and the J gene lost 0 bases, with 7 bases spanning the gap. CDR1 is SGHTA and CDR2 is FQGNSA in the germline V gene. The CDR3 spans 14 residues.

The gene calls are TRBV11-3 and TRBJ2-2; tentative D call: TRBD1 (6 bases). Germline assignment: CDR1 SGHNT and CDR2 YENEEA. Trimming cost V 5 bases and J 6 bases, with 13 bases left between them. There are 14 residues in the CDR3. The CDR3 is CASSPWTAPGELFF. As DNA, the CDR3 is TGTGCCAGCAGCCCATGGACAGCCCCCGGGGAGCTGTTTTTT. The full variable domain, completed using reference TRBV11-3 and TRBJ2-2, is EAGVVQSPRYKIIEKKQPVAFWCNPISGHNTLYWYLQNLGQGPELLIRYENEEAVDDSQLPKDRFSAERLKGVDSTLKIQPAELGDSAVYLCASSPWTAPGELFFGEGSRLTVL.

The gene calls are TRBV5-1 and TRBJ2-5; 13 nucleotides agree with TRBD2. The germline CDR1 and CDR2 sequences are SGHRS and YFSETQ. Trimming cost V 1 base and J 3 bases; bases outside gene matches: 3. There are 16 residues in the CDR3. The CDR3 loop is CASSLRGLAGEETQYF. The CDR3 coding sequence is TGCGCCAGCAGCTTGCGAGGACTAGCGGGAGAAGAGACCCAGTACTTC.

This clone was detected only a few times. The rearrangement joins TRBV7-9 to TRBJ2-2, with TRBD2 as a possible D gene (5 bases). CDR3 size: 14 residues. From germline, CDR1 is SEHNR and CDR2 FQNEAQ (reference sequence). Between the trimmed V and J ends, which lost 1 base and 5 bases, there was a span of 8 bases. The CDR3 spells CASSLETRTGELFF. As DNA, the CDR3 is TGTGCCAGCAGCTTAGAAACTAGAACCGGGGAGCTGTTTTTT.

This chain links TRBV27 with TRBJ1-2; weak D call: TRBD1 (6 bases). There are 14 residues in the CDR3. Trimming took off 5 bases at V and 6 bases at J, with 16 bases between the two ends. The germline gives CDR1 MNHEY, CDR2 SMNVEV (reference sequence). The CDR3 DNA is TGTGCCAGCAGTCCGACCCGGACAGTCCATGGCTACACCTTC. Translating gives CASSPTRTVHGYTF.

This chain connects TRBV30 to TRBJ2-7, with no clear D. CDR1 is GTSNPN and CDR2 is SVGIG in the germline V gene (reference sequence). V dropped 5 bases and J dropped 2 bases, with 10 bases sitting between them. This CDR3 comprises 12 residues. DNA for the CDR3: TGTGCCTGGGTTTATTCGGCCTACGAGCAGTACTTC. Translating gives CAWVYSAYEQYF.

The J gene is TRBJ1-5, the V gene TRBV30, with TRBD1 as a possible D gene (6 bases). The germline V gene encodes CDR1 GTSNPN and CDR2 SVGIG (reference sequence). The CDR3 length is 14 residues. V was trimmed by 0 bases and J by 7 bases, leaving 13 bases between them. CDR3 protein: CAWSVSTQGQPQHF. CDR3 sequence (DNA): TGTGCCTGGAGTGTATCAACCCAGGGGCAGCCCCAGCATTTT.

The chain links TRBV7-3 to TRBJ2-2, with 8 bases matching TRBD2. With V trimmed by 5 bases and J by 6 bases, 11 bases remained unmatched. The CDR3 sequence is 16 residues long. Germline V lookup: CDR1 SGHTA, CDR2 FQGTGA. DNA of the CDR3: TGTGCCAGCAGCCCTGGGGGGACTAGGTGGGCCGGGGAGCTGTTTTTT. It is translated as CASSPGGTRWAGELFF.

CDR3: CATRGRTSGYGELFF. As DNA, the CDR3 is TGTGCCACCAGGGGCCGGACTAGCGGGTACGGGGAGCTGTTTTTT. The gene calls are TRBV24-1 and TRBJ2-2; TRBD2 matches 11 bases. The CDR3 has 15 residues. V dropped 7 bases and J dropped 7; count of bases not matched to a gene: 7. CDR1 and CDR2 (germline): KGHDR, SFDVKD.

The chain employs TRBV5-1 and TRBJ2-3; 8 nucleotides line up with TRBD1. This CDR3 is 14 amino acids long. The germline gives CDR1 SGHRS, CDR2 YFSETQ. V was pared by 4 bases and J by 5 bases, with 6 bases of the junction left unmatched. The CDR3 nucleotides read TGCGCCAGCAGCCCCGGGACAGGCCGAGATACGCAGTATTTT. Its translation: CASSPGTGRDTQYF.

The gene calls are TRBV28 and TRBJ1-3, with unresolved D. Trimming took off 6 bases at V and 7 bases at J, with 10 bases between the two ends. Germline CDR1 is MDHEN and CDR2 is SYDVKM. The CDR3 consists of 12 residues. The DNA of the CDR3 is TGTGCCAGCAGACAGACGGGGAACACCATATATTTT. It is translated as CASRQTGNTIYF. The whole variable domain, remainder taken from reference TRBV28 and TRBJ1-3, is DVKVTQSSRYLVKRTGEKVFLECVQDMDHENMFWYRQDPGLGLRLIYFSYDVKMKEKGDIPEGYSVSREKKERFSLILESASTNQTSMYLCASRQTGNTIYFGEGSWLTVV.

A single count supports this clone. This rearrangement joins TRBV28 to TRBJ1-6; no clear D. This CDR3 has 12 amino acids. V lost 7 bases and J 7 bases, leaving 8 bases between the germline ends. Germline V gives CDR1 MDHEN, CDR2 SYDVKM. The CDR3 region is CASKWQNSPLHF. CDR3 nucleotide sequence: TGTGCCAGCAAATGGCAAAATTCACCCCTCCACTTT.

CDR3 coding DNA: TGTGCCAGCAGCCCCTCGGGGAAGGGCCAAGAGACCCAGTACTTC. Translated: CASSPSGKGQETQYF. The chain links TRBV7-8 to TRBJ2-5; a weak D match, TRBD2 (5 bases). Germline loops: CDR1 SGHVS, CDR2 FQNEAQ. Deletions cut 5 bases from V and 1 base from J, with 14 bases between. The CDR3 length is 15 residues.

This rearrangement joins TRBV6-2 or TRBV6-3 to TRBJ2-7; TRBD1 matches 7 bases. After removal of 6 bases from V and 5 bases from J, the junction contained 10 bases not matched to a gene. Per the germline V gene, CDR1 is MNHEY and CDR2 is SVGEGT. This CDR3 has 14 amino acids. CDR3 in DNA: TGTGCCAGCAGCCAGGACAGGTCACTTCACGAGCAGTACTTC. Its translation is CASSQDRSLHEQYF.

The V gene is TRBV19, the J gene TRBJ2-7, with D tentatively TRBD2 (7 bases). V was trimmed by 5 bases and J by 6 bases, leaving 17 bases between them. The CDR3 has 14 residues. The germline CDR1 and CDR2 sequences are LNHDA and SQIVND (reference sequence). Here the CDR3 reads CASSQGHGGGEQYF. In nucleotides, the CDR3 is TGTGCCAGTAGTCAGGGGCATGGCGGGGGCGAGCAGTACTTC.

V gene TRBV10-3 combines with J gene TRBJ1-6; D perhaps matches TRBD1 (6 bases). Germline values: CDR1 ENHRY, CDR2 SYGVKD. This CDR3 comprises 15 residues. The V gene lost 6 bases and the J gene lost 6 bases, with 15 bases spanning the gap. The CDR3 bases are TGTGCCATCAGCGCCGAACAGGGTGGTAATTCACCCCTCCACTTT. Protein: CAISAEQGGNSPLHF.

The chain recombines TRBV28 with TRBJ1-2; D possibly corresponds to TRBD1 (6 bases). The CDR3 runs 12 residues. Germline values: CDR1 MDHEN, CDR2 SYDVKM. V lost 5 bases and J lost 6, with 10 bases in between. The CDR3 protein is CASSEQGDGYTF. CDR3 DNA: TGTGCCAGCAGTGAACAGGGAGATGGCTACACCTTC.

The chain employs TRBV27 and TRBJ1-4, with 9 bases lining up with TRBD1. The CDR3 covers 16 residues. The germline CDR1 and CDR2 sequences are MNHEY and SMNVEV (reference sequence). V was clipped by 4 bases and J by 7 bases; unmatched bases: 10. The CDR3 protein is CASSSPTDRGGEKLFF. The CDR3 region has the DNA TGTGCCAGCAGTTCCCCAACCGACAGGGGGGGTGAAAAACTGTTTTTT.

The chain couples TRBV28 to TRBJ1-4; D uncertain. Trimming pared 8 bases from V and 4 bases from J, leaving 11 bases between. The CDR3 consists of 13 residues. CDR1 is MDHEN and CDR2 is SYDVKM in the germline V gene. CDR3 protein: CASLGSNNEKLFF. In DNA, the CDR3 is TGTGCCAGCCTAGGGAGTAATAATGAAAAACTGTTTTTT.

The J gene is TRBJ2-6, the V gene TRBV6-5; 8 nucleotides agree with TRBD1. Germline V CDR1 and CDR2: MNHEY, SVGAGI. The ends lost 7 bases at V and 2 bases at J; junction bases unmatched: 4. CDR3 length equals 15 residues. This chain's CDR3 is CASMRQGTGANVLTF. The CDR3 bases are TGTGCCAGCATGAGACAGGGGACTGGGGCCAACGTCCTGACTTTC.

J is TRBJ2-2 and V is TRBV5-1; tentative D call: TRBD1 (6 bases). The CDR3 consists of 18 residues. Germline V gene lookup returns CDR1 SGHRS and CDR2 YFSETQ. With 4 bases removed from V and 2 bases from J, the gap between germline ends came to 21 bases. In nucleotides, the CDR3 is TGCGCCAGCAGCGCCCGGGACACCCTTGGGGGAAACACCGGGGAGCTGTTTTTT. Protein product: CASSARDTLGGNTGELFF.